This T cell receptor beta chain originates from a study of a mutant IDH1 vaccine in newly diagnosed glioma. About the study: Commencement of vaccination occurred 4-6 weeks following radiotherapy alone, or concurrently with temozolomide cycles. The earlier regimen, radiotherapy, temozolomide, or both, was most often both.

This CDR3 is built from 12 residues. Germline V gene lookup returns CDR1 KGHSH and CDR2 LQKENI. V lost 1 base and J 6 bases, leaving 6 bases between the germline ends. Some clones are missing from TCRdb's copy, which holds only in-frame ones; the method was immunoSEQ multiplex PCR. The sample has some 60,000 clones, 70% to 85% seen once. A word on this clone: Its antigen remains unknown.

Time point described: week 11, during vaccination. One vaccine dose held 300 ug of mutant IDH1 20-mer peptide and came with topical imiquimod. This TCR was sampled from a young man with glioma. Sequences were derived from PBMCs, sampled from a glioma patient whose treatment included an IDH1 peptide vaccine. The chain couples TRBV18 to TRBJ1-1; no reliable D call. The CDR3 coding sequence is TGTGCCAGCTCACCACGAGAGGCTGAAGCTTTCTTT. As protein: CASSPREAEAFF.